Included here is one TCR beta chain sequence, with context. The sample is drawn from a study of blood T cell repertoires in COVID-19. This CDR3 has 12 amino acids. CDR1 and CDR2 from the germline V gene are MGHRA and YSYEKL. With 0 bases removed from V and 8 bases from J, the gap between germline ends came to 7 bases. TCRdb's copy holds only in-frame clones and misses some; the assay was immunoSEQ multiplex PCR. The profile shows 250,000 to 350,000 clones, almost 90% of them singletons. Sequenced sample: PBMCs or T cells enriched from blood (not recorded which). This chain links TRBV4-1 with TRBJ1-2; D uncertain. This TCR came from a young woman with acute COVID-19. CDR3 DNA sequence: TGCGCCAGCAGCCAAGACCGGTGGGGCTACACCTTC. It encodes CASSQDRWGYTF.